This T cell receptor (beta chain) was captured by sequencing in a study of T cell responses to AZD1222 COVID-19 vaccine. General study results and limits: Nearly half of spike-specific TCRs reportedly go after variant regions that carry no mutations. Recipients of two AZD1222 doses showed rising Spike-specific TCR breadth and depth. No day 14 peak samples; only post-peak repertoires were characterized. Dominant CD4 TCR responses targeted spike regions 160-218 and 743-854.

Measured with immunoSEQ multiplex PCR; TCRdb has only the in-frame clones, and not every one. The data hold approximately 150,000 clones, with 85% to 95% observed a single time. As to this clone: What it binds is not known.

Material: peripheral blood, obtained on day 0 of AZD1222 vaccination. This sequence was found in an adult in good health.

The CDR3 DNA sequence: TGTGCCAGCAGTCTCCCCGGGGACTTGAACACTGAAGCTTTCTTT. As protein: CASSLPGDLNTEAFF. V is TRBV28 and J is TRBJ1-1, with a tentative D call TRBD1 (5 bases). This CDR3 region has 15 residues. V dropped 5 bases and J dropped 0 bases, with 13 bases sitting between them. The germline V gene has CDR1 MDHEN and CDR2 SYDVKM.